Reported below is one T cell receptor (beta chain). Its antigen remains unknown. This sample is drawn from a study of PD-1 blockade in classical Hodgkin lymphoma. Study as a whole: Patients were administered nivolumab (3 mg/kg intravenously) every 2 weeks. Study results and caveats: Baseline TCR diversity was reportedly lower in newly diagnosed patients than in healthy donors. It was reported as lower still in relapsed/refractory patients. By cycle point C4D1, TCR diversity had risen significantly in CD4+ cells (but not CD8+ cells).

Germline lookup yields CDR1 LNHNV and CDR2 YYDKDF (reference sequence). There are 16 residues in the CDR3. V was pared by 0 bases and J by 4 bases, with 13 bases between. Time point specified: cycle 4 day 1 (C4D1), after around six weeks of nivolumab. Each and every patient relapsed after autologous stem cell transplantation, and patients got differing brentuximab vedotin exposure. The best responses consisted of complete response, partial response or progressive disease. Repertoires were generated with immunoSEQ multiplex PCR, while TCRdb's copy carries only in-frame clones and drops some. This sample has 30,000 to 50,000 clones, with 75% to 85% found just once.

The chain joins TRBV15 to TRBJ1-5; possible D gene TRBD1, 5 bases. This clonotype originated in a human donor with classical Hodgkin lymphoma. The sequencing here drew on peripheral blood mononuclear cells (PBMCs), taken before the fourth cycle of nivolumab. This CDR3 is CATSRDRAGKNQPQHF. CDR3 coding DNA: TGTGCCACCAGCAGAGATAGGGCAGGGAAAAATCAGCCCCAGCATTTT.